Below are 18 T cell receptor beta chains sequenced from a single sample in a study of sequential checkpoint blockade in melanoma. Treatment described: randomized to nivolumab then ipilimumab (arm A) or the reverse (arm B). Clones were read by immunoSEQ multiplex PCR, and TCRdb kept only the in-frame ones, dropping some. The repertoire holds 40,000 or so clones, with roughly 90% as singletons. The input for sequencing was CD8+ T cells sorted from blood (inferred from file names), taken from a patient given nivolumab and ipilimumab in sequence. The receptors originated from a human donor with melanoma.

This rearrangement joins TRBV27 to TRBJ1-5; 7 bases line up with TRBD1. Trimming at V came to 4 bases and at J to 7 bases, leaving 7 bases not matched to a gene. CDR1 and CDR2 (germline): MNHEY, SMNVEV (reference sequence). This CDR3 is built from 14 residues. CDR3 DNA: TGTGCCAGCAGTTGGCAGGGGGTCGGACAGCCCCAGCATTTT. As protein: CASSWQGVGQPQHF.

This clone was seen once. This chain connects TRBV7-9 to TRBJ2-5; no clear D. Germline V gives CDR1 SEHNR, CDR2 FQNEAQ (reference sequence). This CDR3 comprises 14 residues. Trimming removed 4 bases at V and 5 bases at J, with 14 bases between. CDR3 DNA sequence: TGTGCCAGCAGCTCCCCCCCTGTGGAGGAGACCCAGTACTTC. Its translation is CASSSPPVEETQYF.

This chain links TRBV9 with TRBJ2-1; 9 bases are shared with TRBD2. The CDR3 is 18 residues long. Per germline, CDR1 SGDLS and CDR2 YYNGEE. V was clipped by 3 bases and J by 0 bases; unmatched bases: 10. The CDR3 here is CASSALSGAGGSYNEQFF. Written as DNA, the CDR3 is TGTGCCAGCAGCGCCCTATCAGGAGCGGGAGGCTCCTACAATGAGCAGTTCTTC. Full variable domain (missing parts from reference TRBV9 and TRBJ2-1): DSGVTQTPKHLITATGQRVTLRCSPRSGDLSVYWYQQSLDQGLQFLIQYYNGEERAKGNILERFSAQQFPDLHSELNLSSLELGDSALYFCASSALSGAGGSYNEQFFGPGTRLTVL.

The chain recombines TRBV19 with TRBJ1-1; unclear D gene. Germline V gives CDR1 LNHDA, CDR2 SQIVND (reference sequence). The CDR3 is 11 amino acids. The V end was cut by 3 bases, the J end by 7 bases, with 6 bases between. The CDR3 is CASSIGSEAFF. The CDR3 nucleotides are TGTGCCAGTAGTATTGGGAGTGAAGCTTTCTTT.

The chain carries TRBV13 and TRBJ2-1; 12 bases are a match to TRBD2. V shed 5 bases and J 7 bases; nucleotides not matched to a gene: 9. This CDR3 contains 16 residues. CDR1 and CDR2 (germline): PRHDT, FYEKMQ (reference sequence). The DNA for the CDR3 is TGTGCCAGCAGCACCAATCTACTAGCGGGGGGAAATGAGCAGTTCTTC. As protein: CASSTNLLAGGNEQFF.

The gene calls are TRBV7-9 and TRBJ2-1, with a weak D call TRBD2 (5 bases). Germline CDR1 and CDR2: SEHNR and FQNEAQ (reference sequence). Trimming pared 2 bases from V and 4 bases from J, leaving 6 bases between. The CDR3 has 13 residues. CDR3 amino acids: CASSLTGYNEQFF. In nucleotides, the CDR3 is TGTGCCAGCAGCTTAACGGGGTACAATGAGCAGTTCTTC. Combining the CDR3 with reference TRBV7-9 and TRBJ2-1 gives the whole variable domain DTGVSQNPRHKITKRGQNVTFRCDPISEHNRLYWYRQTLGQGPEFLTYFQNEAQLEKSRLLSDRFSAERPKGSFSTLEIQRTEQGDSAMYLCASSLTGYNEQFFGPGTRLTVL.

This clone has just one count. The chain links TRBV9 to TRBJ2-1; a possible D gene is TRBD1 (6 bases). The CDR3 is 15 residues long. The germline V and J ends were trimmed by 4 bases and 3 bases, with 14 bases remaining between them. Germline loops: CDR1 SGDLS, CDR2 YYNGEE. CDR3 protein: CASSYGTRNYNEQFF. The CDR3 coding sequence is TGTGCCAGCAGCTACGGGACAAGGAACTACAATGAGCAGTTCTTC. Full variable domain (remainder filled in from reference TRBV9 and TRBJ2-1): DSGVTQTPKHLITATGQRVTLRCSPRSGDLSVYWYQQSLDQGLQFLIQYYNGEERAKGNILERFSAQQFPDLHSELNLSSLELGDSALYFCASSYGTRNYNEQFFGPGTRLTVL.

The CDR3 loop reads CASSSSGAYNEQFF. The DNA of the CDR3 is TGTGCCAGCAGCTCCTCCGGGGCCTACAATGAGCAGTTCTTC. The V call is TRBV7-2, the J call TRBJ2-1; TRBD2 is a possible D gene (5 bases). Germline V lookup: CDR1 SGHTA, CDR2 FQGNSA. The germline V and J ends were trimmed by 4 bases and 2 bases, with 9 bases remaining between them. This CDR3 has 14 amino acids. Combining the CDR3 with reference TRBV7-2 and TRBJ2-1 gives the whole variable domain GAGVSQSPSNKVTEKGKDVELRCDPISGHTALYWYRQSLGQGLEFLIYFQGNSAPDKSGLPSDRFSAERTGGSVSTLTIQRTQQEDSAVYLCASSSSGAYNEQFFGPGTRLTVL.

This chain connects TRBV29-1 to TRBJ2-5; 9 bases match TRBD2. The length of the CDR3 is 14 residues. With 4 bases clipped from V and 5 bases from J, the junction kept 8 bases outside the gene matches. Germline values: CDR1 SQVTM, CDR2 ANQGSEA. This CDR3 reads CSVGAGGPWETQYF. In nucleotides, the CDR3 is TGCAGCGTTGGGGCGGGAGGGCCCTGGGAGACCCAGTACTTC.

The CDR3 is CASSLWTSGYEQYF. CDR3 nucleotide sequence: TGCGCCAGCAGCCTTTGGACTAGCGGATACGAGCAGTACTTC. The chain uses TRBV4-1 and TRBJ2-7, with TRBD2 matching over 10 bases. The V gene end was trimmed by 4 bases and the J gene end by 4 bases; junction bases not matched to a gene: 4. Germline V CDR1 and CDR2: MGHRA, YSYEKL. The CDR3 runs to 14 residues.

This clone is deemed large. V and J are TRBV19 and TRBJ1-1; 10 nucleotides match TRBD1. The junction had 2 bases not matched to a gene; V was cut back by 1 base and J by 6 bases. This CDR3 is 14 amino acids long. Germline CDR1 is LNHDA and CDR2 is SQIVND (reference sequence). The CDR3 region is CASSIGQGAPEAFF. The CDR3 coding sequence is TGTGCCAGTAGTATAGGACAGGGGGCCCCTGAAGCTTTCTTT.

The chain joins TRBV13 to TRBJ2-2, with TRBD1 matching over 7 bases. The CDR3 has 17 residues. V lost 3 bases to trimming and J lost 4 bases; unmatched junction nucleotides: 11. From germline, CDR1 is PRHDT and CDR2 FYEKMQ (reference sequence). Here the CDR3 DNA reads TGTGCCAGCAGCTTGGCGATAGGGGGCATCGGCACCGGGGAGCTGTTTTTT. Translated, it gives CASSLAIGGIGTGELFF. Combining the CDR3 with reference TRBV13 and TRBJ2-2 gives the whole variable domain AAGVIQSPRHLIKEKRETATLKCYPIPRHDTVYWYQQGPGQDPQFLISFYEKMQSDKGSIPDRFSAQQFSDYHSELNMSSLELGDSALYFCASSLAIGGIGTGELFFGEGSRLTVL.

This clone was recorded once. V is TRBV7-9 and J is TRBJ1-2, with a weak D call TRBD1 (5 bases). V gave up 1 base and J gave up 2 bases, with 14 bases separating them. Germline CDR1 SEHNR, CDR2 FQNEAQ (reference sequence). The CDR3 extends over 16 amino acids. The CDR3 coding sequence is TGTGCCAGCAGCTTAGGGGTGGCGGGACCGAACTATGGCTACACCTTC. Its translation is CASSLGVAGPNYGYTF.

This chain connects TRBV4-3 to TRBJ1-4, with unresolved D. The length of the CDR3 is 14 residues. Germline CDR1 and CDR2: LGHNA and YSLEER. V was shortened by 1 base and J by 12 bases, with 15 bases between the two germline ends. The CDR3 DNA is TGCGCCAGCAGCCAAGTAGACAATACGAAGGAACTGTTTTTT. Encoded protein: CASSQVDNTKELFF.

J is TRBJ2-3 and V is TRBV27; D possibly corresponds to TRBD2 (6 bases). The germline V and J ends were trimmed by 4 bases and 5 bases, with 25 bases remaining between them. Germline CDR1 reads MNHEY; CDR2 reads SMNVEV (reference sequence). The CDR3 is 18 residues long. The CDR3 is CASSSLWVSRGDLDTQYF. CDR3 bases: TGTGCCAGCAGTTCCCTCTGGGTGTCGCGGGGAGATTTAGATACGCAGTATTTT.

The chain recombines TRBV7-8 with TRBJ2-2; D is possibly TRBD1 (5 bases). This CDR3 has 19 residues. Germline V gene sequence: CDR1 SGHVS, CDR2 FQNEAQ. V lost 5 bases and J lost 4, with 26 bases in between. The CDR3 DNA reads TGTGCCAGCAGCCCCCCGCGTTCACAGGACCTCCATTTCACCGGGGAGCTGTTTTTT. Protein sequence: CASSPPRSQDLHFTGELFF.

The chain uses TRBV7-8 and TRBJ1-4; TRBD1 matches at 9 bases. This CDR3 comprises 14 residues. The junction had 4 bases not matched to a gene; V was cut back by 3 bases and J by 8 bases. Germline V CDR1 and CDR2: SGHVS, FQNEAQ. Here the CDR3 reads CASSLGQGGEKLFF. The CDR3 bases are TGTGCCAGCAGCTTGGGACAGGGAGGCGAAAAACTGTTTTTT.

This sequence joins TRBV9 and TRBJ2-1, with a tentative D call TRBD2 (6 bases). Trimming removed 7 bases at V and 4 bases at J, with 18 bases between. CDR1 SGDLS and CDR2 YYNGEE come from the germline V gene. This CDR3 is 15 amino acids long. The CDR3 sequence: CASGLGLAHYNEQFF. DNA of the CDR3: TGTGCCAGCGGTCTAGGGCTAGCGCATTACAATGAGCAGTTCTTC. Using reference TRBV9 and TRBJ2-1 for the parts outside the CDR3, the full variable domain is DSGVTQTPKHLITATGQRVTLRCSPRSGDLSVYWYQQSLDQGLQFLIQYYNGEERAKGNILERFSAQQFPDLHSELNLSSLELGDSALYFCASGLGLAHYNEQFFGPGTRLTVL.